The 18 T cell receptor beta chains reported below all come from one sample, sequenced in a study of blood T cell repertoires in COVID-19 (dated by TCRdb to the early 2020s). Receptor amplification or capture employed the immunoSEQ multiplex PCR assay. Drawn from immuneACCESS, this table holds only the in-frame rearrangements with V and J called that TCRdb kept. Clones are partly lost; checked studies trace under half to an unresolved V gene and leave the rest unexplained. In this sample the table shows about 180,000 clones, 90% to 95% of which occur a single time. In total, the top ten clones hold about 0.54% of the sample. The sequenced sample consisted of peripheral blood. These receptors were taken from a man aged 45-65 years with acute or convalescent COVID-19.

V and J are TRBV28 and TRBJ2-7; 10 positions agree with TRBD1. Germline V gene sequence: CDR1 MDHEN, CDR2 SYDVKM. J lost 4 bases, V lost 8 bases, and 5 bases had no gene match. The CDR3 covers 13 residues. The CDR3 spells CASHGQGGYEQYV. The CDR3 DNA reads TGTGCCAGCCACGGACAGGGGGGTTACGAGCAGTACGTC.

This clone was observed once. The chain carries TRBV2 and TRBJ1-6; 9 nucleotides match TRBD1. Germline lookup yields CDR1 SNHLY and CDR2 FYNNEI. This CDR3 spans 14 amino acids. J gave up 8 bases and V 8 bases, and 7 bases lay outside the gene matches. The CDR3 is CASRHRGQYSPLHF. In DNA, the CDR3 is TGTGCCAGCCGACACAGGGGGCAATATTCACCCCTCCACTTT. The entire variable domain, with the rest obtained from reference TRBV2 and TRBJ1-6, is as follows: EPEVTQTPSHQVTQMGQEVILRCVPISNHLYFYWYRQILGQKVEFLVSFYNNEISEKSEIFDDQFSVERPDGSNFTLKIRSTKLEDSAMYFCASRHRGQYSPLHFGNGTRLTVT.

This clone is a singleton in its sample. This chain uses TRBV6-5 with TRBJ2-2, with a possible D match to TRBD1 (6 bases). The CDR3 length is 15 residues. Germline values: CDR1 MNHEY, CDR2 SVGAGI. The V end lost 2 bases, the J end lost 7 bases, and 14 bases lay between the germline ends. The CDR3 coding sequence is TGTGCCAGCAGTTACGCTCGAGGGGACAACGGGGAGCTGTTTTTT. It translates to CASSYARGDNGELFF.

V and J are TRBV5-1 and TRBJ1-2; unclear D gene. CDR1 is SGHRS and CDR2 is YFSETQ in the germline V gene. The length of the CDR3 is 13 residues. Trimming removed 0 bases from V and 4 bases from J, with 7 bases in between. The CDR3 nucleotides read TGCGCCAGCAGCTTGGGCGAGGTCTATGGCTACACCTTC. It encodes CASSLGEVYGYTF.

This rearrangement joins TRBV30 to TRBJ1-2, with 8 bases aligning to TRBD1. Germline CDR1 GTSNPN, CDR2 SVGIG (reference sequence). CDR3 length: 15 residues. With 0 bases clipped from V and 6 bases from J, the junction kept 9 bases outside the gene matches. This CDR3 is CAWSVGETGVHGYTF. CDR3 bases: TGTGCCTGGAGTGTGGGCGAGACAGGGGTCCATGGCTACACCTTC.

The CDR3 DNA reads as TGTGCCAGCAGCCCGCCCCGGATCAGGGGGTCGTCCTACAATGAGCAGTTCTTC. It encodes CASSPPRIRGSSYNEQFF. The V and J genes are TRBV7-8 and TRBJ2-1; 7 positions agree with TRBD1. CDR3 size: 18 residues. V dropped 5 bases and J dropped 1; count of bases not matched to a gene: 14. Germline V gene lookup returns CDR1 SGHVS and CDR2 FQNEAQ.

The V call is TRBV2, the J call TRBJ1-5; D uncertain. V was clipped by 3 bases and J by 5 bases, with 8 bases between them. This CDR3 comprises 13 residues. Looked up from germline, CDR1 is SNHLY and CDR2 is FYNNEI. The CDR3 nucleotides are TGTGCCAGCAGTGAGGGGAGTTATCAGCCCCAGCATTTT. It translates to CASSEGSYQPQHF.

The V call is TRBV30, the J call TRBJ2-2; D may be TRBD2 (6 bases). Trimming pared 3 bases from V and 5 bases from J, leaving 13 bases between. The CDR3 extends over 14 amino acids. Germline CDR1 reads GTSNPN; CDR2 reads SVGIG (reference sequence). Written as DNA, the CDR3 is TGTGCCTGGAGGACGACTAGTTTTACCGGGGAGCTGTTTTTT. This encodes CAWRTTSFTGELFF.

This chain uses TRBV7-9 with TRBJ2-5; a possible D gene is TRBD1 (5 bases). V was clipped by 2 bases and J by 5 bases, with 18 bases between them. Germline loops: CDR1 SEHNR, CDR2 FQNEAQ (reference sequence). The CDR3 has 16 amino acids. The CDR3 DNA reads TGTGCCAGCAGCTTAATGCTGGCCGTAGGGGTCGAGACCCAGTACTTC. It yields the protein CASSLMLAVGVETQYF. Filled out from reference TRBV7-9 and TRBJ2-5, the complete variable domain reads DTGVSQNPRHKITKRGQNVTFRCDPISEHNRLYWYRQTLGQGPEFLTYFQNEAQLEKSRLLSDRFSAERPKGSFSTLEIQRTEQGDSAMYLCASSLMLAVGVETQYFGPGTRLLVL.

J is TRBJ2-4 and V is TRBV19, with 8 bases matching TRBD2. The germline CDR1 and CDR2 sequences are LNHDA and SQIVND (reference sequence). The CDR3 is 16 residues long. With V trimmed by 6 bases and J by 2 bases, 9 bases remained unmatched. This chain's CDR3 is CASSLAGGVTKNIQYF. The CDR3 DNA reads TGTGCCAGTAGCCTTGCGGGGGGAGTGACCAAAAACATTCAGTACTTC.

A few counts support this clone. The rearrangement links TRBV5-8 to TRBJ1-5; maybe TRBD1 (5 bases). Trimming pared 4 bases from V and 9 bases from J, leaving 20 bases between. There are 15 residues in the CDR3. Germline loops: CDR1 SGHTS, CDR2 YDEGEE. Here the CDR3 DNA reads TGTGCCAGCAGCCTCCCCGGGGGGTCGTCGTGGCCCCAGCATTTT. Protein: CASSLPGGSSWPQHF.

This chain connects TRBV7-2 to TRBJ1-1; D gene ambiguous. The CDR3 length is 15 residues. CDR1 is SGHTA, CDR2 FQGNSA, per germline. V lost 4 bases and J lost 1, with 13 bases in between. DNA for the CDR3: TGTGCCAGCAGCTCCGATTTGACACGGAACACTGAAGCTTTCTTT. It codes for CASSSDLTRNTEAFF. Complete variable domain (other parts from reference TRBV7-2 and TRBJ1-1): GAGVSQSPSNKVTEKGKDVELRCDPISGHTALYWYRQSLGQGLEFLIYFQGNSAPDKSGLPSDRFSAERTGGSVSTLTIQRTQQEDSAVYLCASSSDLTRNTEAFFGQGTRLTVV.

The chain combines TRBV20-1 with TRBJ2-5, with D possibly matching TRBD2 (6 bases). Trimming cost V 3 bases and J 5 bases, with 13 bases left between them. The CDR3 has 13 amino acids. CDR1 DFQATT and CDR2 SNEGSKA come from the germline V gene (reference sequence). CDR3 DNA: TGCAGTGCTAGTCTGAGACGGGGGGAGACCCAGTACTTC. Translation: CSASLRRGETQYF.

Only one count was recorded for this clone. The genes are TRBV18 and TRBJ2-3; 10 positions agree with TRBD2. Germline V CDR1 and CDR2: KGHSH, LQKENI. This CDR3 spans 16 amino acids. J lost 5 bases, V lost 2 bases, and 7 bases had no gene match. CDR3 nucleotide sequence: TGTGCCAGCTCACCAGGGGCTAGCGGGGGAGGAGATACGCAGTATTTT. This gives the protein CASSPGASGGGDTQYF.

The J gene is TRBJ1-4, the V gene TRBV9, with D tentatively TRBD1 (6 bases). This CDR3 comprises 16 residues. Trimming pared 0 bases from V and 4 bases from J, leaving 13 bases between. Germline V lookup: CDR1 SGDLS, CDR2 YYNGEE. CDR3 DNA: TGTGCCAGCAGCGTAGGGGGTTGGGGGCGTAATGAAAAACTGTTTTTT. Its protein product is CASSVGGWGRNEKLFF.

The V gene is TRBV9, the J gene TRBJ2-7; the match to TRBD1 covers 9 bases. CDR1 is SGDLS and CDR2 is YYNGEE in the germline V gene. V shed 4 bases, J shed 2 bases, and the junction held 4 bases outside the gene matches. This CDR3 has 14 amino acids. The CDR3 spells CASSPGDRAYEQYF. The CDR3 DNA reads TGTGCCAGCAGCCCTGGGGACAGGGCCTACGAGCAGTACTTC. The whole variable domain, filled in from reference TRBV9 and TRBJ2-7, reads DSGVTQTPKHLITATGQRVTLRCSPRSGDLSVYWYQQSLDQGLQFLIQYYNGEERAKGNILERFSAQQFPDLHSELNLSSLELGDSALYFCASSPGDRAYEQYFGPGTRLTVT.

The chain is built from TRBV5-4 and TRBJ2-7, with 13 bases aligning to TRBD2. The CDR3 runs to 15 residues. The V gene's germline CDR1 is SGHNT and CDR2 YYREEE (reference sequence). V lost 2 bases and J lost 6; bases outside the gene matches: 5. The CDR3 loop is CASSFMTSGGIEQYV. Written as DNA, the CDR3 is TGTGCCAGCAGCTTTATGACTAGCGGGGGGATCGAGCAGTACGTC.

This CDR3 is CASSLDRGETQYF. CDR3 sequence (DNA): TGTGCCAGCAGCCTCGACAGGGGGGAGACCCAGTACTTC. This chain links TRBV5-6 with TRBJ2-5, with TRBD1 matching over 9 bases. The CDR3 totals 13 residues. Germline values: CDR1 SGHDT, CDR2 YYEEEE. Losses at the gene ends were 4 bases for V and 5 bases for J; bases not matched to a gene: 3.